Listed below are T cell receptor beta chains from one sample, sequenced in a study of cytomegalovirus exposure and HLA in healthy donors. Assay: immunoSEQ multiplex PCR; the TCRdb copy retains only in-frame clones and omits some. The sample records approximately 100,000 clones, 9.5% to 13% being singletons. The material sequenced was PBMCs. These receptors were collected from a man in his forties or fifties in good health and CMV-seropositive. CDR3s include the opening cysteine and the closing phenylalanine or tryptophan. D genes are given only for firm matches. Size is omitted from some rows. Given values are once, few, many or a class for expanded clones.

CDR3,DNA,J,V,length,size,D
CASSFMTSGRPTNTGELFF,TGTGCCAGCAGCTTCATGACTAGCGGGAGGCCTACTAACACCGGGGAGCTGTTTTTT,TRBJ2-2,TRBV4-2,19,-,TRBD2
CASSHRSSGIIWDQETQYF,TGTGCCAGCAGCCATCGGTCTAGCGGGATAATATGGGACCAAGAGACCCAGTACTTC,TRBJ2-5,TRBV14,19,few,TRBD2
CASSLTGSLYGYTF,TGTGCCAGCAGTTTAACAGGATCTTTGTATGGCTACACCTTC,TRBJ1-2,TRBV27,14,-,-
CASSFYGTYEQYF,TGTGCCAGCAGTTTTTACGGTACCTACGAGCAGTACTTC,TRBJ2-7,TRBV28,13,few,-
CASSGGRSTDTQYF,TGCGCCAGCAGCGGCGGGCGCAGCACAGATACGCAGTATTTT,TRBJ2-3,TRBV5-1,14,few,-
CSASSGSGGAPLHF,TGCAGCGCCTCGTCAGGGTCCGGTGGGGCACCCCTCCACTTT,TRBJ1-6,TRBV29-1,14,few,-
CASSLGSDRRNTEAFF,TGTGCCAGCAGCTTGGGTTCTGACAGGCGGAACACTGAAGCTTTCTTT,TRBJ1-1,TRBV5-4,16,few,-
CASSVGTRLSYEQYF,TGTGCCAGCAGCGTAGGCACTCGCCTCTCCTACGAGCAGTACTTC,TRBJ2-7,TRBV9,15,-,-
CASSHLRETLNTEAFF,TGTGCCAGCAGTCATCTCCGGGAGACCCTGAACACTGAAGCTTTCTTT,TRBJ1-1,TRBV27,16,-,-
CAGPKQVGETQYF,TGTGCCGGGCCAAAACAGGTGGGGGAGACCCAGTACTTC,TRBJ2-5,TRBV21-1,13,few,-
CASSLRGTPKPQHF,TGTGCCAGCAGTTTAAGGGGGACACCTAAGCCCCAGCATTTT,TRBJ1-5,TRBV27,14,few,-
CSGGANYGYTF,TGCAGTGGGGGCGCAAACTATGGCTACACCTTC,TRBJ1-2,TRBV20-1,11,-,-
CASRSATNEKLFF,TGTGCCAGCAGGAGTGCAACTAATGAAAAACTGTTTTTT,TRBJ1-4,TRBV7-8,13,-,-
CASSSRSGGTNEKLFF,TGTGCCAGCAGCTCCCGTTCAGGGGGGACTAATGAAAAACTGTTTTTT,TRBJ1-4,TRBV7-2,16,few,TRBD1
CASSLQGFTQYF,TGTGCCAGCAGCTTACAGGGCTTCACGCAGTATTTT,TRBJ2-3,TRBV11-2,12,few,-
CASSISGGAGEKLFF,TGTGCCAGTAGTATCTCAGGGGGCGCGGGAGAAAAACTGTTTTTT,TRBJ1-4,TRBV19,15,few,TRBD1
CASSTTSFEQFF,TGTGCCAGCAGCACCACTAGCTTTGAGCAGTTCTTC,TRBJ2-1,TRBV11-3,12,-,-
CASSFGDSNSPLHF,TGTGCCAGCAGTTTTGGTGACAGTAATTCACCCCTCCACTTT,TRBJ1-6,TRBV27,14,-,-
CASSLLAGSYNEQFF,TGTGCCAGCAGCCTCCTAGCGGGGAGCTACAATGAGCAGTTCTTC,TRBJ2-1,TRBV6-1,15,-,TRBD2
CASSLDLGGHYNEQFF,TGTGCCAGCAGCTTAGATCTAGGGGGACATTACAATGAGCAGTTCTTC,TRBJ2-1,TRBV11-2,16,-,-
CSVDGGTDTQYF,TGCAGCGTTGACGGGGGTACAGATACGCAGTATTTT,TRBJ2-3,TRBV29-1,12,-,-
CASSAGTSEVNEQFF,TGTGCCAGCAGCGCCGGGACTAGCGAAGTCAATGAGCAGTTCTTC,TRBJ2-1,TRBV9,15,-,TRBD2
CASSVDGTSGRGPSYNEQFF,TGTGCCAGCAGCGTAGATGGGACTAGCGGGAGGGGGCCCTCCTACAATGAGCAGTTCTTC,TRBJ2-1,TRBV9,20,-,TRBD2
CASSPGFTGANVLTF,TGTGCCAGCAGCCCAGGGTTCACTGGGGCCAACGTCCTGACTTTC,TRBJ2-6,TRBV7-9,15,few,-
CASSYGGQGHYEQYF,TGTGCCAGCAGTTACGGGGGACAGGGACACTACGAGCAGTACTTC,TRBJ2-7,TRBV6-5,15,few,TRBD1
CASSLGDDRDSEKLFF,TGTGCCAGCAGCCTCGGTGACGACAGGGATAGTGAAAAACTGTTTTTT,TRBJ1-4,TRBV11-2,16,-,TRBD1
CASSLVGRGSGQFF,TGTGCCAGCAGCTTAGTAGGGCGGGGGAGTGGACAGTTCTTC,TRBJ2-1,TRBV7-9,14,few,TRBD2
CSVEDSGEYTGELFF,TGCAGCGTTGAAGATAGTGGAGAGTACACCGGGGAGCTGTTTTTT,TRBJ2-2,TRBV29-1,15,-,-
CASRLQLSNTGELFF,TGTGCCAGCAGGCTACAGCTTTCGAACACCGGGGAGCTGTTTTTT,TRBJ2-2,TRBV6-5,15,-,-
CASSLVSGSTDTQYF,TGTGCCAGCAGCTTAGTGTCCGGGAGCACAGATACGCAGTATTTT,TRBJ2-3,TRBV7-8,15,-,-
CASSPNTATSYEQYF,TGTGCCAGCAGCCCGAATACAGCTACCTCCTACGAGCAGTACTTC,TRBJ2-7,TRBV28,15,-,-
CASGNTGQGANQPQHF,TGTGCCAGCGGTAACACAGGACAGGGTGCCAATCAGCCCCAGCATTTT,TRBJ1-5,TRBV2,16,few,TRBD1
CAWSLRSLANTEAFF,TGTGCCTGGAGCCTTCGTTCGTTGGCGAACACTGAAGCTTTCTTT,TRBJ1-1,TRBV30,15,few,-
CASRGLAGLTDTQYF,TGCGCCAGCAGGGGACTAGCGGGACTCACAGATACGCAGTATTTT,TRBJ2-3,TRBV10-2,15,few,TRBD2
CASSVATNVNEQFF,TGTGCCAGCAGCGTAGCTACGAACGTGAATGAGCAGTTCTTC,TRBJ2-1,TRBV9,14,few,-
CASSSAGITGEQFF,TGTGCCAGCAGCTCCGCAGGGATTACGGGTGAGCAGTTCTTC,TRBJ2-1,TRBV7-2,14,many,-
CAIWEGLDDEQFF,TGTGCCATCTGGGAAGGACTAGACGATGAGCAGTTCTTC,TRBJ2-1,TRBV10-3,13,-,TRBD2
CASSFSIQGRGGNEQFF,TGCGCCAGCAGCTTCTCGATCCAGGGCCGAGGAGGGAATGAGCAGTTCTTC,TRBJ2-1,TRBV5-1,17,-,-
CASSPRTLGSGNTIYF,TGTGCCAGCAGTCCCAGGACTTTAGGTTCTGGAAACACCATATATTTT,TRBJ1-3,TRBV28,16,-,-
CASSLFGRADETQYF,TGTGCCAGCAGCTTATTCGGGAGGGCCGATGAGACCCAGTACTTC,TRBJ2-5,TRBV7-9,15,-,TRBD2
CASTRVTQYF,TGTGCCAGTACCCGCGTTACGCAGTATTTT,TRBJ2-3,TRBV19,10,few,-
CASSSGLAGGSYTGELFF,TGTGCCAGCAGCTCGGGACTAGCGGGAGGGTCTTACACCGGGGAGCTGTTTTTT,TRBJ2-2,TRBV7-9,18,few,TRBD2
CASSLVTSGTEAFF,TGCGCCAGCAGCTTGGTAACGTCGGGGACTGAAGCTTTCTTT,TRBJ1-1,TRBV5-1,14,-,-
CASSPRGRRLTYEQYF,TGTGCCAGCAGCCCAAGAGGGCGGCGCCTTACCTACGAGCAGTACTTC,TRBJ2-7,TRBV11-2,16,few,-
CASSRSQGGELFF,TGTGCCAGCAGCCGAAGCCAGGGCGGGGAGCTGTTTTTT,TRBJ2-2,TRBV7-9,13,few,-
CASSLAPASGRDEQYF,TGCGCCAGCAGCTTGGCGCCGGCTAGCGGGAGAGATGAGCAGTACTTC,TRBJ2-7,TRBV5-1,16,few,TRBD2
CATSRGLGQGLQETQYF,TGTGCCACCAGCAGAGGGTTGGGACAGGGGCTTCAAGAGACCCAGTACTTC,TRBJ2-5,TRBV15,17,-,TRBD1
CASSLRPGQNNQPQHF,TGTGCCAGCAGTTTACGGCCGGGACAGAATAATCAGCCCCAGCATTTT,TRBJ1-5,TRBV27,16,-,TRBD1
CASSSPGFTGATEAFF,TGTGCCAGCAGCTCCCCAGGGTTTACAGGGGCCACTGAAGCTTTCTTT,TRBJ1-1,TRBV5-4,16,-,TRBD1
CASSELAAFF,TGTGCCAGCAGTGAATTAGCAGCTTTCTTT,TRBJ1-1,TRBV2,10,-,-
CASKGQYSNQPQHF,TGTGCCAGCAAGGGACAATATAGCAATCAGCCCCAGCATTTT,TRBJ1-5,TRBV2,14,few,-
CASSCSPPRLNEAFF,TGTGCCAGCAGCTGCAGTCCCCCTCGTCTTAATGAAGCTTTCTTT,TRBJ1-1,TRBV6-7,15,-,-
CASSTGQATLNTEAFF,TGTGCCAGCTCAACTGGACAGGCGACACTGAACACTGAAGCTTTCTTT,TRBJ1-1,TRBV18,16,few,TRBD1
CASSQDRTGLAGVHEQFF,TGTGCCAGCAGCCAAGATAGGACGGGACTAGCGGGAGTCCATGAGCAGTTCTTC,TRBJ2-1,TRBV4-2,18,-,TRBD2